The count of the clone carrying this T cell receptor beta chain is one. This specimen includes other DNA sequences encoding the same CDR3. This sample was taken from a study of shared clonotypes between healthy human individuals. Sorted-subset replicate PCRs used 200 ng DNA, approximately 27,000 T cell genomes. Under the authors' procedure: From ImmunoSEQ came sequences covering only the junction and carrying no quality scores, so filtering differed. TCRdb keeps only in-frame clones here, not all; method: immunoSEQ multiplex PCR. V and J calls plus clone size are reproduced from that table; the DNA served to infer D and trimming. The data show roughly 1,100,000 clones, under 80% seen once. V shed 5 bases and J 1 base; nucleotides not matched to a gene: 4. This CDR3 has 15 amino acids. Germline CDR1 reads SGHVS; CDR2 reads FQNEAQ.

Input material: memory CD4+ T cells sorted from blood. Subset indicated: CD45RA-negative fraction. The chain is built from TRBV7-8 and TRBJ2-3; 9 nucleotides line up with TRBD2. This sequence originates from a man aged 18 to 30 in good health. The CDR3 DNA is TGTGCCAGCAGCCCCCGGACTAGCGGCACAGATACGCAGTATTTT. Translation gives CASSPRTSGTDTQYF.